The sequence of this TCR beta chain was determined in a study of T cells in Graves' hyperthyroidism and ophthalmopathy. From RNA transcripts, TCR beta CDR3 regions were amplified. In the first-round RT-PCR of the TCR CDR3, the HTBI primer set was used. One entry per CDR3 protein, called by TCRdb with MiXCR from the multiplex PCR reads. The sample has approximately 430,000 distinct CDR3 sequences; 15% to 19% are singletons. The V gene lost 5 bases and the J gene lost 4 bases, with 11 bases spanning the gap. Germline V lookup: CDR1 LGHNA, CDR2 YSLEER. This CDR3 spans 13 amino acids. This clonotype was detected many times. Calling Graves' hyperthyroidism stable meant ophthalmopathy did not progress within 18 months. PBMCs were collected from an approximately 10 ml volume of fresh peripheral blood.

The TCR was taken from a woman between 18 and 29 years old with Graves' hyperthyroidism. The chain has TRBV4-3 and TRBJ2-5, with D tentatively TRBD2 (5 bases). The sequencing sample was made of blood. The CDR3 DNA is TGCGCCAGCAGCTATGGACTGGGAGAGACCCAGTACTTC. This sequence encodes CASSYGLGETQYF.